A single sample is the source of the 27 T cell receptor beta chains below, sequenced in a study of T-cell reconstitution after alpha-beta-depleted transplantation in children (TCRdb year 2016). This sample's treatment or condition label indicates: allogeneic hematopoietic cell transplantation with graft depleted of TCRalphabeta T cells and CD19 B cells. Library generation was performed with PCR. The run used an Illumina HiSeq 2500. Molecular barcoding was employed in the preparation of TCR libraries, with unique molecular identifiers being used to normalize TCRbeta repertoire quantification. In TCRdb, the public reads were trimmed at Q25 with fastp and aligned with MiXCR, with productive beta chains retained. Each entry merges the rows of one CDR3 protein and shows their most common DNA and genes. The sample table contains 750,000 to 950,000 distinct CDR3 sequences; only one count was recorded for 16% of them. Jointly, the top ten make up 5% of the sample.

Sequenced material: PBMCs, mostly from graft donor cells, taken 360 days after TCRalphabeta/CD19-depleted stem cell transplant. Source of these receptors: a male patient between 10 and 17 years old who had a stem cell transplant for acute lymphoblastic leukemia, so the T cells may come from the graft donor.

This chain links TRBV6-5 with TRBJ1-1; no clear D. CDR1 MNHEY and CDR2 SVGAGI come from the germline V gene. The length of the CDR3 is 15 residues. The V end lost 4 bases, the J end lost 0 bases, and 12 bases lay between the germline ends. As DNA, the CDR3 is TGTGCCAGCAGTTTTTCAGCCTTTATGAACACTGAAGCTTTCTTT. It codes for CASSFSAFMNTEAFF.

V gene TRBV7-9 combines with J gene TRBJ2-1; perhaps D is TRBD1 or TRBD2 (5 bases each). This CDR3 spans 15 amino acids. Germline V gene lookup returns CDR1 SEHNR and CDR2 FQNEAQ (reference sequence). Trimming took off 5 bases at V and 6 bases at J, with 17 bases between the two ends. This CDR3 reads CASSPTPGTANEQFF. The CDR3 DNA is TGTGCCAGCAGCCCGACTCCCGGGACGGCCAATGAGCAGTTCTTC. The variable domain in full, completed from reference TRBV7-9 and TRBJ2-1, reads DTGVSQNPRHKITKRGQNVTFRCDPISEHNRLYWYRQTLGQGPEFLTYFQNEAQLEKSRLLSDRFSAERPKGSFSTLEIQRTEQGDSAMYLCASSPTPGTANEQFFGPGTRLTVL.

This clonotype was detected many times. The chain employs TRBV25-1 and TRBJ2-5; 12 bases align to TRBD1. The CDR3 spans 17 residues. CDR1 and CDR2 (germline): MGHDK, SYGVNS. The V segment lost 5 bases and the J segment 5 bases; nucleotides outside the gene matches: 12. The CDR3 region is CASSRGRDRGPRETQYF. The CDR3 nucleotides are TGTGCCAGCAGTAGAGGCCGGGACAGGGGGCCGAGGGAGACCCAGTACTTC. The whole variable domain, filled in from reference TRBV25-1 and TRBJ2-5, reads EADIYQTPRYLVIGTGKKITLECSQTMGHDKMYWYQQDPGMELHLIHYSYGVNSTEKGDLSSESTVSRIRTEHFPLTLESARPSHTSQYLCASSRGRDRGPRETQYFGPGTRLLVL.

The chain employs TRBV12-3 or TRBV12-4 and TRBJ1-2; D gene unclear. The CDR3 is 13 residues long. The ends were cut back, 6 bases at V and 8 bases at J, with 16 bases in the middle. In DNA form, the CDR3 reads TGTGCCAGCAGAGCTCCCGGCGCGGGGGGCTACACCTTC. Translating gives CASRAPGAGGYTF.

The J gene is TRBJ2-1, the V gene TRBV7-9, with TRBD2 matching over 8 bases. The ends lost 5 bases at V and 8 bases at J; junction bases unmatched: 11. The length of the CDR3 is 15 residues. CDR1 is SEHNR and CDR2 is FQNEAQ in the germline V gene (reference sequence). The DNA of the CDR3 is TGTGCCAGCAGCGTATTCAGCGGGAGTTCATATGAGCAGTTCTTC. It yields the protein CASSVFSGSSYEQFF.

The chain uses TRBV18 and TRBJ2-3; TRBD2 matches 8 bases. This CDR3 has 16 residues. CDR1 KGHSH and CDR2 LQKENI come from the germline V gene. Trimming cost V 4 bases and J 6 bases; bases outside gene matches: 12. CDR3 in DNA: TGTGCCAGCTCACGAAATACTATAGCGGGACGGGATACGCAGTATTTT. This translates into CASSRNTIAGRDTQYF.

This clonotype was recorded at least ten times. This sequence joins TRBV5-6 and TRBJ2-3; D gene ambiguous. Trimming stripped 6 bases from V and 2 bases from J, with 7 bases between. The germline CDR1 and CDR2 sequences are SGHDT and YYEEEE. This CDR3 contains 12 residues. CDR3 sequence: CASNKHTDTQYF. The DNA of the CDR3 is TGTGCCAGCAACAAACACACAGATACGCAGTATTTT.

The table lists this clonotype with many counts. V usage is TRBV7-9 and J usage is TRBJ2-3; no reliable D call. Germline CDR1 and CDR2: SEHNR and FQNEAQ (reference sequence). Trimming stripped 1 base from V and 8 bases from J, with 16 bases between. The CDR3 loop spans 15 amino acids. The CDR3 reads CASSLVGRKGITQYF. CDR3 in DNA: TGTGCCAGCAGCTTAGTCGGTCGAAAGGGTATTACGCAGTATTTT.

This clonotype was observed many times. The rearrangement uses TRBV15 and TRBJ1-1; D gene unclear. With 0 bases removed from V and 1 base from J, the gap between germline ends came to 9 bases. Germline-derived CDR1 and CDR2 are LNHNV and YYDKDF (reference sequence). This CDR3 has 15 amino acids. The CDR3 here is CATSRDKGRNTEAFF. The CDR3 DNA sequence: TGTGCCACCAGCAGAGATAAGGGCAGGAACACTGAAGCTTTCTTT.

Turning to this clonotype: The junction shows a germline mismatch at one end, possibly a read error. The chain joins TRBV20-1 to TRBJ1-5, with D unclear. CDR1 and CDR2 (germline): DFQATT, SNEGSKA (reference sequence). The CDR3 totals 14 residues. The chain's CDR3 is CSARVGSSNQPQHF. CDR3 bases: TGCAGTGCAAGAGTGGGTAGCAGCAATCAGCCCCAGCATTTT.

The chain employs TRBV2 and TRBJ2-2; tentatively, D is TRBD2 (6 bases). V lost 5 bases and J 4 bases, leaving 17 bases between the germline ends. The germline V gene has CDR1 SNHLY and CDR2 FYNNEI. CDR3 size: 16 residues. DNA for the CDR3: TGTGCCAGCAGTTCTTTCCGGGAGCTGGGCACCGGGGAGCTGTTTTTT. It yields the protein CASSSFRELGTGELFF.

The genes are TRBV4-1 and TRBJ1-1; maybe TRBD1 (6 bases). Germline V gene lookup returns CDR1 MGHRA and CDR2 YSYEKL. Trimming removed 4 bases at V and 8 bases at J, with 8 bases between. CDR3 length: 11 amino acids. CDR3 in amino acids: CASSRTGEAFF. CDR3 nucleotides: TGCGCCAGCAGCCGCACAGGGGAAGCTTTCTTT.

This clonotype was picked up many times. The chain combines TRBV9 with TRBJ2-4, with D tentatively TRBD2 (6 bases). CDR1 and CDR2 from the germline V gene are SGDLS and YYNGEE. V shed 3 bases and J shed 8 bases, with 15 bases lying between them. This CDR3 is 14 amino acids long. The CDR3 nucleotides read TGTGCCAGCAGCGGACCCTATGGCGGGGACATTCAGTACTTC. Translating gives CASSGPYGGDIQYF.

The table lists this clonotype with a few counts. V gene TRBV5-5 combines with J gene TRBJ2-4; 10 positions agree with TRBD1. Germline trimming cut 3 bases from V and 1 base from J; bases unmatched to any gene: 7. CDR3 length: 17 residues. Germline lookup yields CDR1 SGHKS and CDR2 YYEKEE (reference sequence). CDR3 sequence: CASSYEGTGVAKNIQYF. CDR3 nucleotides: TGTGCCAGCAGCTATGAAGGGACAGGGGTGGCCAAAAACATTCAGTACTTC.

This clonotype was detected a few times. The V call is TRBV5-4, the J call TRBJ2-7; perhaps TRBD2 as D (6 bases). Germline values: CDR1 SGHNT, CDR2 YYREEE (reference sequence). The CDR3 loop spans 14 amino acids. V was pared by 5 bases and J by 6 bases, with 18 bases between. CDR3 region: CASSGAGPMGEQYF. The CDR3, as DNA: TGTGCCAGCAGTGGTGCGGGGCCGATGGGCGAGCAGTACTTC. The variable domain in full, completed from reference TRBV5-4 and TRBJ2-7, reads ETGVTQSPTHLIKTRGQQVTLRCSSQSGHNTVSWYQQALGQGPQFIFQYYREEENGRGNFPPRFSGLQFPNYSSELNVNALELDDSALYLCASSGAGPMGEQYFGPGTRLTVT.

This clonotype has a handful of counts. Here the CDR3 reads CSARSRTDTQYF. The CDR3, as DNA: TGCAGTGCTAGGTCTCGGACGGATACGCAGTATTTT. This chain joins TRBV20-1 and TRBJ2-3; no definite D call. Germline V gene lookup returns CDR1 DFQATT and CDR2 SNEGSKA (reference sequence). The length of the CDR3 is 12 residues. V was clipped by 3 bases and J by 6 bases, with 10 bases between them.

This rearrangement joins TRBV12-3 or TRBV12-4 to TRBJ2-5; weak D call: TRBD2 (6 bases). With 5 bases removed from V and 10 bases from J, the gap between germline ends came to 17 bases. This CDR3 is built from 13 residues. The CDR3 DNA follows: TGTGCCAGCAGTAAACTAGCAGTGGATATCCAGTACTTC. It translates to CASSKLAVDIQYF.

The table lists this clonotype with a few counts. The rearrangement links TRBV29-1 to TRBJ2-5, with D possibly being TRBD2 (6 bases). Trimming left V 4 bases short and J 4 bases short, with 16 bases between. The V gene's germline CDR1 is SQVTM and CDR2 ANQGSEA. The CDR3 is 14 residues long. The CDR3 nucleotides read TGCAGCGTTGGGGCAATCCCGGGACTAGAGACCCAGTACTTC. It codes for CSVGAIPGLETQYF.

This clonotype turned up a few times. V is TRBV7-2 and J is TRBJ2-1; 12 positions match TRBD2. V was pared by 5 bases and J by 8 bases, with 7 bases of the junction left unmatched. Germline-derived CDR1 and CDR2 are SGHTA and FQGNSA. The CDR3 is 15 residues long. The CDR3, as DNA: TGTGCCAGCAGCGAGACTAGCGGGAGAGTCCATGAGCAGTTCTTC. Protein: CASSETSGRVHEQFF.

The J gene is TRBJ2-7, the V gene TRBV5-5, with D perhaps matching TRBD1 (5 bases). Deletions cut 3 bases from V and 5 bases from J, with 15 bases between. The CDR3 runs 14 residues. Germline loops: CDR1 SGHKS, CDR2 YYEKEE (reference sequence). The CDR3 protein is CASSYPGQWHEQYF. CDR3 nucleotides: TGTGCCAGCAGCTACCCAGGGCAGTGGCACGAGCAGTACTTC.

The chain carries TRBV4-1 and TRBJ1-4; no clear D. V lost 2 bases to trimming and J lost 5 bases, with 9 bases between them. This CDR3 contains 14 residues. CDR1 is MGHRA and CDR2 is YSYEKL in the germline V gene. CDR3 DNA sequence: TGCGCCAGCAGCCAAACCGGTGTAAATGAAAAACTGTTTTTT. This sequence encodes CASSQTGVNEKLFF.

This chain joins TRBV5-1 and TRBJ1-1; no clear D gene. Per germline, CDR1 SGHRS and CDR2 YFSETQ. V was cut by 1 base and J by 8 bases, with 12 bases left in between. This CDR3 has 13 residues. CDR3: CASSLTGLGEAFF. In DNA form, the CDR3 reads TGCGCCAGCAGCTTGACTGGACTAGGGGAAGCTTTCTTT.

Here the CDR3 reads CASSDDLAKTQYF. CDR3 nucleotide sequence: TGTGCCAGCAGTGATGACTTGGCCAAGACCCAGTACTTC. The chain carries TRBV7-9 and TRBJ2-5; D unclear. Germline CDR1 SEHNR, CDR2 FQNEAQ (reference sequence). The CDR3 has 13 residues. Trimming took off 6 bases at V and 6 bases at J, with 14 bases between the two ends. The whole variable domain, remainder taken from reference TRBV7-9 and TRBJ2-5, is DTGVSQNPRHKITKRGQNVTFRCDPISEHNRLYWYRQTLGQGPEFLTYFQNEAQLEKSRLLSDRFSAERPKGSFSTLEIQRTEQGDSAMYLCASSDDLAKTQYFGPGTRLLVL.

This clonotype has a handful of counts. The chain uses TRBV19 and TRBJ2-1; D gene unclear. This CDR3 is 13 amino acids long. Trimming shortened V by 1 base and J by 6 bases, and 7 bases separated the two germline ends. CDR1 is LNHDA and CDR2 is SQIVND in the germline V gene (reference sequence). CDR3 sequence (DNA): TGTGCCAGTAGTATAGCAGGTATCAATGAGCAGTTCTTC. This sequence encodes CASSIAGINEQFF. Combining the CDR3 with reference TRBV19 and TRBJ2-1 gives the whole variable domain DGGITQSPKYLFRKEGQNVTLSCEQNLNHDAMYWYRQDPGQGLRLIYYSQIVNDFQKGDIAEGYSVSREKKESFPLTVTSAQKNPTAFYLCASSIAGINEQFFGPGTRLTVL.

V is TRBV7-8 and J is TRBJ2-3; 8 positions match TRBD2. Germline lookup yields CDR1 SGHVS and CDR2 FQNEAQ. The CDR3 has 13 amino acids. V shed 9 bases, J shed 4 bases, and the junction held 6 bases outside the gene matches. CDR3 nucleotides: TGTGCCAGTCTGGGCGGGAGGCCAGATACGCAGTATTTT. Amino acids: CASLGGRPDTQYF. The full variable domain, with the rest looked up from reference TRBV7-8 and TRBJ2-3, is GAGVSQSPRYKVAKRGQDVALRCDPISGHVSLFWYQQALGQGPEFLTYFQNEAQLDKSGLPSDRFFAERPEGSVSTLKIQRTQQEDSAVYLCASLGGRPDTQYFGPGTRLTVL.

This chain uses TRBV3-1 with TRBJ2-2; 9 nucleotides agree with TRBD2. CDR3 length: 18 amino acids. The germline V gene has CDR1 LGHDT and CDR2 YNNKEL (reference sequence). V was clipped by 7 bases and J by 2 bases; unmatched bases: 14. The CDR3 nucleotides read TGTGCCAGCACCCGAAAGGTAGCGGGAGTCCTTAACACCGGGGAGCTGTTTTTT. It yields the protein CASTRKVAGVLNTGELFF.

The chain has TRBV5-1 and TRBJ2-1; D is unclear. The germline V gene encodes CDR1 SGHRS and CDR2 YFSETQ. With 7 bases removed from V and 10 bases from J, the gap between germline ends came to 21 bases. There are 14 residues in the CDR3. The CDR3 sequence: CASRIGGSAAEQFF. The CDR3 region has the DNA TGCGCCAGCCGGATTGGCGGATCGGCGGCCGAGCAGTTCTTC.